This is a list of T cell receptor beta chains from one sample in a study of regulatory T cells in long-lasting Graves disease. A single record per CDR3 protein comes from TCRdb applying MiXCR to the multiplex PCR reads. The sample records hundreds of thousands of distinct CDR3 sequences, roughly a sixth being singletons. Separately, the same data were catalogued under a study of T cells in Graves' hyperthyroidism and ophthalmopathy.

Sequencing was performed on peripheral blood mononuclear cells (PBMCs), taken at new diagnosis, from a patient treated with antithyroid drugs. The receptor source for this set is a middle-aged woman with Graves disease. The CDR3 runs from the conserved cysteine through the conserved F or W. D genes are given only for firm matches. Some rows mark clone size as missing; the rest say once, few, many or name a class of expanded clone.

- | few | TRBJ2-3 | TRBV19 | TGTGCCAGTAAAATTGACCTTGGGGCAAACACAGATACGCAGTATTTT | CASKIDLGANTDTQYF
- | few | TRBJ2-1 | TRBV5-1 | TGCGCCAGCACCACCACCCCGGGTCCTACCTACAATGAGCAGTTCTTC | CASTTTPGPTYNEQFF
- | - | TRBJ2-7 | TRBV12-5 | TGTGCTAGTGGTTCGCCCGGGGGTAGCTCCTACGAGCAGTACTTC | CASGSPGGSSYEQYF
TRBD1 | - | TRBJ1-1 | TRBV6-1 | TGTGCCAGCCGCGGTGCAGGGGGTATACGCATTGCTTTCTTT | CASRGAGGIRIAFF
TRBD1 | few | TRBJ1-5 | TRBV15 | TGTGCCACCAGCAGAGATCTGGACAGGAATCAGCCCCAGCATTTT | CATSRDLDRNQPQHF
- | few | TRBJ1-6 | TRBV20-1 | TGCAGTGCGGTAGGGGCAGGGTTTAATTCGCCCCTCCACTTT | CSAVGAGFNSPLHF
TRBD1 | - | TRBJ1-2 | TRBV5-6 | TGTGCCAGCAGCTTGGTCGGGACAGGGGAGCATGGCTACACCTTC | CASSLVGTGEHGYTF
TRBD1 | many | TRBJ1-2 | TRBV30 | TGTGCCTGGAGTGAAAACAGGGGGCAAGGTGGCTACACCTTC | CAWSENRGQGGYTF
- | few | TRBJ1-2 | TRBV12-5 | TGTGCTAGTGGTCCCCCCGCACAGGGCGTAGGTGGCTACACCTTC | CASGPPAQGVGGYTF
- | many | TRBJ2-1 | TRBV28 | TGTGCCAGCAGCCCACCGGACAGATACAATGAGCAGTTCTTC | CASSPPDRYNEQFF